This T cell receptor beta chain was recovered during a study of blood T cell repertoires in COVID-19. In the study overall: Acute-phase and convalescent COVID-19 samples originated in the United States, Italy and Spain. T cells, B-cell-depleted T cells, or PBMCs supplied cDNA or gDNA.

Original processing notes: Amplification of reference gene primers provided the estimated nucleated cell counts. Sequencing used immunoSEQ multiplex PCR; TCRdb keeps in-frame clones, though not all of them. V, J and clone size are those of that table, while D and trimming were read from the DNA. The sample lists roughly 80,000 clones, less than 90% occurring once. The V end was cut by 2 bases, the J end by 5 bases, with 9 bases between. The CDR3 consists of 13 residues. This clonotype originated in a man older than 75 in a cohort sampled during active COVID-19. The genes are TRBV12-3 or TRBV12-4 and TRBJ1-1; D is ambiguous. Input material: peripheral blood. CDR3: CASSLLGRTEAFF. The CDR3 nucleotides are TGTGCCAGCAGTTTACTCGGGAGAACTGAAGCTTTCTTT.